This T cell receptor (beta chain) appears in the sequencing data of a study of CD8+ T cells in alopecia areata. Study results and caveats: On tofacitinib, scalp clonality and expanded CD8+ clones among top 100 fell significantly. It was observed that many expanded lesional clones persisted in scalp and blood during tofacitinib.

The authors extracted RNA and reverse transcribed it into cDNA as the sequencing template. Data came from immunoSEQ multiplex PCR; TCRdb stores just in-frame clones and leaves some out. The data show roughly 250,000 clones, about three fifths seen once. CDR1 is SQVTM and CDR2 is ANQGSEA in the germline V gene. CDR3 length equals 12 residues. The ends were cut back, 4 bases at V and 5 bases at J, with 12 bases in the middle. Indicated treatment: oral pan-JAK inhibitor, 5-10 mg twice daily. Collection of lesional scalp punch biopsies and peripheral blood was performed in alopecia areata patients. For this clone: Its antigen remains unidentified.

This receptor was identified in a human donor with alopecia areata. V gene TRBV29-1 combines with J gene TRBJ2-7; D may match TRBD1 or TRBD2 (5 bases each). Material: CD4+ T cells sorted from blood, obtained at week 52, from a patient treated with tofacitinib. The CDR3 protein is CSVVEGIDEQYF. CDR3 DNA sequence: TGCAGCGTTGTAGAGGGGATCGACGAGCAGTACTTC.